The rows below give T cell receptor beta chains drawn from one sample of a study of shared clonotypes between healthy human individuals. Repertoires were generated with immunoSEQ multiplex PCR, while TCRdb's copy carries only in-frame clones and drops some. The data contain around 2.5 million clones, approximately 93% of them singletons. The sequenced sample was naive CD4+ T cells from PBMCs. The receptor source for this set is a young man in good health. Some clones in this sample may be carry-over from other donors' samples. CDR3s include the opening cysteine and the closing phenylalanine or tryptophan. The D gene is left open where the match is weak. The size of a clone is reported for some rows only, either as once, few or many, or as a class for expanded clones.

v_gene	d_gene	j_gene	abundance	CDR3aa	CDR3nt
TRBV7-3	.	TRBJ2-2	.	CASSSAHRAGELFF	TGTGCCAGCAGCTCAGCCCACAGGGCCGGGGAGCTGTTTTTT
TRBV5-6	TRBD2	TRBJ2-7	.	CASSLGLAGGPPGYEQYF	TGTGCCAGCAGCTTGGGGCTAGCGGGAGGGCCCCCTGGCTACGAGCAGTACTTC
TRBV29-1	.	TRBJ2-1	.	CSVGRSDEQFF	TGCAGCGTTGGTAGGTCGGATGAGCAGTTCTTC
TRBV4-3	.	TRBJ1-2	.	CASRLRLGQSYGYTF	TGCGCCAGCAGGCTGAGATTAGGACAGTCCTATGGCTACACCTTC
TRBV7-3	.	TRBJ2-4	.	CASSTGGPGSAIQYF	TGTGCCAGCAGCACCGGCGGGCCGGGGTCGGCCATTCAGTACTTC
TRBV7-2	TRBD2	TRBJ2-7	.	CASSSTGTSGIVYEQYF	TGTGCCAGCAGCTCGACCGGGACTAGCGGGATTGTCTACGAGCAGTACTTC
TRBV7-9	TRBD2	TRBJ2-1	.	CASFWTSGYNEQFF	TGTGCCAGCTTCTGGACTAGCGGCTACAATGAGCAGTTCTTC
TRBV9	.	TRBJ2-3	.	CASSAGGGRGQDTQYF	TGTGCCAGCAGCGCCGGAGGGGGGAGGGGACAGGATACGCAGTATTTT
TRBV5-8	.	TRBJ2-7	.	CASRTRGAYEQYF	TGTGCCAGCAGAACCAGAGGGGCCTACGAGCAGTACTTC
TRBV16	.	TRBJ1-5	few	CASSQNSGHQPQHF	TGTGCCAGCAGCCAAAATTCGGGACACCAGCCCCAGCATTTT
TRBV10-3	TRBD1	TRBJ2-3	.	CAIQTGGTDTQYF	TGTGCCATCCAGACAGGGGGGACAGATACGCAGTATTTT
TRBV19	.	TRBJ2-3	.	CASSIILTSTDTQYF	TGTGCCAGTAGTATAATACTCACTAGCACAGATACGCAGTATTTT
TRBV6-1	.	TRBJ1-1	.	CASSPQVLITEAFF	TGTGCCAGCAGCCCCCAGGTGTTGATCACTGAAGCTTTCTTT
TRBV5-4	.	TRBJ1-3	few	CASSSTGLGNTIYF	TGTGCCAGCAGCTCGACAGGTCTGGGAAACACCATATATTTT
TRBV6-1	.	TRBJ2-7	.	CASSEVGGLSYEQYF	TGTGCCAGCAGTGAAGTAGGCGGCCTTTCCTACGAGCAGTACTTC
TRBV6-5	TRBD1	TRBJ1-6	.	CASSYSKTGGSPLHF	TGTGCCAGCAGTTACTCGAAGACAGGGGGCTCACCCCTCCACTTT
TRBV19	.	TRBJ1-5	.	CASSHINQPQHF	TGTGCCAGTAGTCACATTAATCAGCCCCAGCATTTT
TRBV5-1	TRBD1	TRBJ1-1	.	CASSLGDRGTEAFF	TGCGCCAGCAGCTTGGGGGACAGGGGCACTGAAGCTTTCTTT
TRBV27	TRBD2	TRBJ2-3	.	CASSGRGADTQYF	TGTGCCAGCAGCGGGAGGGGCGCAGATACGCAGTATTTT
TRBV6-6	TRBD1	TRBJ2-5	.	CASRPQTGDETQYF	TGTGCCAGCAGGCCGCAGACAGGGGACGAGACCCAGTACTTC
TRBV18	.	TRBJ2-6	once	CASSPGNQAGANVLTF	TGTGCCAGCTCCCCAGGGAATCAGGCTGGGGCCAACGTCCTGACTTTC
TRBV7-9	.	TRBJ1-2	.	CASSLGAVIDGYTF	TGTGCCAGCAGCTTAGGAGCCGTGATTGATGGCTACACCTTC
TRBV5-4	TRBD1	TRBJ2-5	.	CASGGKDRFQETQYF	TGTGCCAGCGGAGGAAAGGACAGGTTCCAAGAGACCCAGTACTTC
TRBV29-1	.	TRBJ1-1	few	CSVNGGSNTEAFF	TGCAGCGTGAATGGGGGGTCAAACACTGAAGCTTTCTTT
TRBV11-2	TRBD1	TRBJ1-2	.	CASSQPRTGNYGYTF	TGTGCCAGCAGCCAGCCGAGGACAGGGAACTATGGCTACACCTTC
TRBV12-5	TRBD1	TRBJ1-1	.	CASGQQGGDTEAFF	TGTGCTAGTGGACAACAGGGGGGGGACACTGAAGCTTTCTTT
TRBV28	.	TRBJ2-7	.	CASSPRDEQYF	TGTGCCAGCAGCCCGCGGGACGAGCAGTACTTC
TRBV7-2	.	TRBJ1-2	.	CASSADRTYGYTF	TGTGCCAGCAGCGCAGACAGGACCTATGGCTACACCTTC
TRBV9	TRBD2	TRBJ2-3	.	CASSVELAGAPDTQYF	TGTGCCAGCAGCGTAGAACTAGCGGGAGCTCCAGATACGCAGTATTTT
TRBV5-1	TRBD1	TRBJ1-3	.	CASSVDRGSGSTIYF	TGCGCCAGCAGCGTCGACAGGGGATCTGGAAGCACCATATATTTT
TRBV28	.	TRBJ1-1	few	CASSLRFPAEAFF	TGTGCCAGCAGTTTACGGTTCCCGGCTGAAGCTTTCTTT
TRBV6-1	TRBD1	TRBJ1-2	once	CASSDPWTGYGYTF	TGTGCCAGCAGCGACCCCTGGACAGGCTATGGCTACACCTTC
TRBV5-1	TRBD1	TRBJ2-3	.	CASSFGTGRADTQYF	TGCGCCAGCAGCTTTGGGACAGGTCGAGCAGATACGCAGTATTTT